One sample yielded the 27 T cell receptor beta chains listed below, sequenced in a study of blood T cells in healthy people across ages. Primed by a sample-barcoded 5' primer and a J-beta primer mix, a second PCR proceeded for about 6 to 12 cycles. TCRdb redid the calling of the 5' RACE reads with MiXCR, one entry per CDR3 protein. This table holds around 1.7 million distinct CDR3 sequences, roughly 28% found once. Sequencing input: blood. Receptors originate from a woman aged 25 to 39 in good health.

Only a few counts were recorded for this clonotype. The V gene is TRBV7-2, the J gene TRBJ2-2; D remains ambiguous. Deletions cut 4 bases from V and 8 bases from J, with 11 bases between. Germline CDR1 SGHTA, CDR2 FQGNSA. The CDR3 loop spans 13 amino acids. The CDR3: CASSSYNEGELFF. Here the CDR3 DNA reads TGTGCCAGCAGCTCCTATAATGAGGGGGAGCTGTTTTTT.

This clonotype came up a few times. The J gene is TRBJ2-5, the V gene TRBV4-1, with 14 bases lining up with TRBD2. This CDR3 region has 16 residues. V lost 1 base and J lost 4; bases outside the gene matches: 2. Germline V gene data show CDR1 as MGHRA and CDR2 as YSYEKL. Written as DNA, the CDR3 is TGCGCCAGCAGCCAAGTCGGGACTAGCGGGGGAGAGACCCAGTACTTC. Translating it yields CASSQVGTSGGETQYF.

This clonotype was found a few times. The chain uses TRBV9 and TRBJ2-3; weak D call: TRBD1 (5 bases). The length of the CDR3 is 13 residues. Per germline, CDR1 SGDLS and CDR2 YYNGEE. The ends were cut back, 6 bases at V and 4 bases at J, with 12 bases in the middle. CDR3 amino acids: CASTQGVADTQYF. In nucleotides, the CDR3 is TGTGCCAGCACCCAAGGGGTCGCAGATACGCAGTATTTT.

The chain recombines TRBV5-1 with TRBJ2-7; TRBD1 might be the D (5 bases). The CDR3 has 14 amino acids. Germline CDR1 reads SGHRS; CDR2 reads YFSETQ. The V and J ends lost 3 bases and 4 bases respectively, with 14 bases between them. CDR3 sequence reads: CASSSPYDSYEQYF. CDR3 bases: TGCGCCAGCAGCTCGCCCTATGACAGTTACGAGCAGTACTTC.

This clonotype was seen many times. The rearrangement uses TRBV10-3 and TRBJ2-7; tentatively, D is TRBD2 (5 bases). Germline V gene sequence: CDR1 ENHRY, CDR2 SYGVKD. V was trimmed by 0 bases and J by 4 bases, leaving 13 bases between them. This CDR3 region has 15 residues. This chain's CDR3 is CAISESDSALYEQYF. The CDR3 nucleotides are TGTGCCATCAGTGAGTCGGATAGCGCCCTTTACGAGCAGTACTTC.

In its sample, this clonotype was seen a few times. The V and J genes are TRBV6-5 and TRBJ1-1; D possibly corresponds to TRBD1 (5 bases). The CDR3 runs 12 residues. The V end was cut by 7 bases, the J end by 7 bases, with 13 bases between. The V gene's germline CDR1 is MNHEY and CDR2 SVGAGI. DNA for the CDR3: TGTGCCAGCAAAGGGACCGGAGGTGAAGCTTTCTTT. Its protein is CASKGTGGEAFF.

The J gene is TRBJ2-1, the V gene TRBV12-3 or TRBV12-4; 7 nucleotides align to TRBD2. The CDR3 spans 16 residues. Germline trimming cut 1 base from V and 9 bases from J; bases unmatched to any gene: 12. This chain's CDR3 is CASSLGGGRYYGEQFF. CDR3 in DNA: TGTGCCAGCAGTTTAGGGGGAGGGCGATACTACGGTGAGCAGTTCTTC.

The V and J genes are TRBV28 and TRBJ2-3; 7 bases align to TRBD2. After removal of 7 bases from V and 5 bases from J, the junction contained 9 bases not matched to a gene. The CDR3 totals 14 residues. From germline, CDR1 is MDHEN and CDR2 SYDVKM. The CDR3 DNA is TGTGCCAGCAACTCGAGAGGCGGGGGAGATACGCAGTATTTT. It encodes CASNSRGGGDTQYF. The variable domain in full, with the rest retrieved from reference TRBV28 and TRBJ2-3, is DVKVTQSSRYLVKRTGEKVFLECVQDMDHENMFWYRQDPGLGLRLIYFSYDVKMKEKGDIPEGYSVSREKKERFSLILESASTNQTSMYLCASNSRGGGDTQYFGPGTRLTVL.

The chain is built from TRBV9 and TRBJ2-3; 7 bases are shared with TRBD1. This CDR3 contains 15 residues. With V trimmed by 5 bases and J by 1 base, 7 bases remained unmatched. CDR1 SGDLS and CDR2 YYNGEE come from the germline V gene. CDR3 amino acids: CASSRDRQRTDTQYF. The CDR3 bases are TGTGCCAGCAGTAGGGACAGACAGCGCACAGATACGCAGTATTTT.

The gene calls are TRBV7-2 and TRBJ1-5, with 8 positions matching TRBD1. V lost 0 bases, J lost 0 bases, and 4 bases stayed unmatched. The CDR3 is 17 residues long. Per germline, CDR1 SGHTA and CDR2 FQGNSA. The CDR3 region has the DNA TGTGCCAGCAGCTTAGCGCAGGGGGCCTATAGCAATCAGCCCCAGCATTTT. Its translation is CASSLAQGAYSNQPQHF.

This clonotype has just a few counts. The chain is built from TRBV4-3 and TRBJ2-5, with D unclear. Gene TRBJ2-7 matches the end of the DNA better, so the J call may be wrong. CDR3 length: 14 residues. Looked up from germline, CDR1 is LGHNA and CDR2 is YSLEER. The CDR3 bases are TGCGCCAGCAGCCAAGATACTTCGGTTTCCGAGCAGTACTTC. Translation gives CASSQDTSVSEQYF.

This clonotype was observed at least ten times. The chain uses TRBV12-3 or TRBV12-4 and TRBJ2-7; 7 bases are shared with TRBD2. V was clipped by 3 bases and J by 0 bases; unmatched bases: 2. The CDR3 is made up of 14 amino acids. Here the CDR3 reads CASSFAGDSYEQYF. For the CDR3, the DNA is TGTGCCAGCAGTTTCGCGGGGGACTCCTACGAGCAGTACTTC.

The gene calls are TRBV6-5 and TRBJ2-1; D might be TRBD1 or TRBD2, each matching 5 bases. Trimming removed 2 bases at V and 5 bases at J, with 16 bases between. The CDR3 covers 16 residues. The germline gives CDR1 MNHEY, CDR2 SVGAGI. The DNA of the CDR3 is TGTGCCAGCAGTTACCGGGGCTACAGGAGAGACAATGAGCAGTTCTTC. This gives the protein CASSYRGYRRDNEQFF.

CDR3 protein: CASTLIQQETQYF. The CDR3 DNA reads as TGTGCCAGCACACTGATACAGCAAGAGACCCAGTACTTC. This rearrangement joins TRBV2 to TRBJ2-5; D not certain. The CDR3 covers 13 residues. V was clipped by 7 bases and J by 2 bases, with 11 bases between them. CDR1 and CDR2 (germline): SNHLY, FYNNEI.

Only a few counts were recorded for this clonotype. The chain uses TRBV15 and TRBJ2-1; 9 bases are shared with TRBD2. This CDR3 region has 18 residues. Losses at the gene ends were 5 bases for V and 8 bases for J; bases not matched to a gene: 19. The germline V gene encodes CDR1 LNHNV and CDR2 YYDKDF (reference sequence). The CDR3 reads CATSPQGTVAGVKDEQFF. Written as DNA, the CDR3 is TGTGCCACCAGCCCCCAGGGGACGGTAGCGGGAGTTAAGGATGAGCAGTTCTTC.

In its sample, this clonotype was seen a few times. The rearrangement links TRBV4-1 to TRBJ2-7; D uncertain. The J call may be incorrect, as the DNA end agrees better with TRBJ2-5. The length of the CDR3 is 14 residues. CDR1 is MGHRA and CDR2 is YSYEKL in the germline V gene. The CDR3 here is CASSQDRTAETQYF. CDR3 nucleotides: TGCGCCAGCAGCCAAGATCGGACGGCAGAGACCCAGTACTTC.

The V and J genes are TRBV2 and TRBJ2-1, with D unresolved. The CDR3 runs to 12 residues. Germline-derived CDR1 and CDR2 are SNHLY and FYNNEI. V dropped 7 bases and J dropped 10 bases, with 14 bases sitting between them. The CDR3 nucleotides are TGTGCCAGCAAAGGCGATCCCCGGGAGCAGTTCTTC. It is translated as CASKGDPREQFF.

This clonotype has a handful of counts. The J gene is TRBJ1-6, the V gene TRBV20-1; 7 positions agree with TRBD1. The CDR3 runs to 12 residues. J gave up 9 bases and V 6 bases, and 5 bases lay outside the gene matches. Germline V CDR1 and CDR2: DFQATT, SNEGSKA (reference sequence). The CDR3 bases are TGCAGTGCCCAAGACAGGGTTTCACCCCTCCACTTT. It translates to CSAQDRVSPLHF.

This clonotype has only a few counts. The rearrangement joins TRBV28 to TRBJ1-2; maybe TRBD1 (6 bases). The CDR3 runs to 14 residues. Germline V gives CDR1 MDHEN, CDR2 SYDVKM. The germline V and J ends were trimmed by 2 bases and 8 bases, with 15 bases remaining between them. CDR3 nucleotide sequence: TGTGCCAGCAGTTTAGGGGGGGCAACTAAGGGCTACACCTTC. It translates to CASSLGGATKGYTF.

J is TRBJ2-1 and V is TRBV12-3 or TRBV12-4, with 9 bases lining up with TRBD1. With V trimmed by 5 bases and J by 9 bases, 8 bases remained unmatched. The CDR3 contains 14 residues. For the CDR3, the DNA is TGTGCCAGCAGTCGGGACAGGGCTTTCTCTGAGCAGTTCTTC. Amino acids: CASSRDRAFSEQFF.

This clonotype was picked up many times. This chain uses TRBV21-1 with TRBJ2-1; the D call of TRBD2 is as the table states it, not checked on the DNA. TRBV21-1 is labeled a pseudogene. This CDR3 has 15 residues. DNA for the CDR3: TGTGCCAGCAGCAAATCCAAGGAAGGACCCTATGAGCAGTTCTTC. Translated: CASSKSKEGPYEQFF.

The chain links TRBV20-1 to TRBJ2-1, with D maybe TRBD2 (5 bases). The CDR3 runs to 14 residues. Germline assignment: CDR1 DFQATT and CDR2 SNEGSKA (reference sequence). V was shortened by 5 bases and J by 0 bases, with 11 bases between the two germline ends. CDR3 DNA sequence: TGCAGTGCTCGTCCGGGGTTCTCCTACAATGAGCAGTTCTTC. This codes for CSARPGFSYNEQFF.

This clonotype was counted a few times. The chain combines TRBV2 with TRBJ1-2, with D uncertain. The CDR3 is 15 residues long. From germline, CDR1 is SNHLY and CDR2 FYNNEI. V lost 7 bases and J 3 bases, leaving 18 bases between the germline ends. The CDR3: CASTDFRATDYGYTF. In DNA form, the CDR3 reads TGTGCCAGCACTGACTTTAGGGCGACTGACTATGGCTACACCTTC.

This clonotype was seen many times. The rearrangement uses TRBV6-2 or TRBV6-3 and TRBJ2-7; D is uncertain. Germline CDR1 and CDR2: MNHEY and SVGEGT. V dropped 4 bases and J dropped 3 bases, with 7 bases sitting between them. The CDR3 spans 12 residues. The CDR3: CASSWTDYEQYF. The CDR3 nucleotides are TGTGCCAGCAGTTGGACGGACTACGAGCAGTACTTC.

This clonotype was seen ten or more times. The chain has TRBV4-1 and TRBJ2-2; no clear D gene. Trimming took off 3 bases at V and 5 bases at J, with 4 bases between the two ends. CDR1 MGHRA and CDR2 YSYEKL come from the germline V gene. This CDR3 spans 12 amino acids. The CDR3 nucleotides are TGCGCCAGCAGCCAGATTACCGGGGAGCTGTTTTTT. Translated, it gives CASSQITGELFF.

The V and J genes are TRBV12-3 or TRBV12-4 and TRBJ1-1; a possible D gene is TRBD1 (6 bases). The CDR3 is 14 amino acids. V lost 4 bases, J lost 4 bases, and 13 bases lay in between. The CDR3 loop is CASSSRGAATEAFF. CDR3 DNA: TGTGCCAGCAGTTCAAGGGGGGCGGCCACTGAAGCTTTCTTT.

This clonotype showed up many times. The chain joins TRBV10-3 to TRBJ2-5; 8 positions match TRBD1. Unmatched junction bases numbered 2, after V lost 3 bases and J lost 2 bases. This CDR3 contains 14 residues. Germline CDR1 reads ENHRY; CDR2 reads SYGVKD. CDR3 nucleotide sequence: TGTGCCATCAGTGATGGGACAGGACAAGAGACCCAGTACTTC. Translating gives CAISDGTGQETQYF.